This TCR beta chain was found in a study of shared clonotypes between healthy human individuals (TCRdb year 2020). Background for the entire study: The cohort included a few men and two women between 18 and 49 years of age. To estimate repertoire size and how much clonotypes are shared between individuals, the study performed deep sequencing of blood TCR repertoires from a few healthy adults. Each donor's leukapheresis produced roughly between roughly 0.94 and 9.5 billion PBMCs. Libraries were prepared and TCR repertoires were sequenced by different laboratories using diverse techniques, in order to increase sequencing depth and limit assay-specific biases. Overall study outcomes, separate from this receptor: Pairwise subsampling led to the expectation that sequencing depth would affect the degree of clonotype sharing among donors. Sampling was limited to blood, and TCR repertoires in tissue likely differ from TCR repertoires in blood. Because the study included only a small number of donors, the genetic and exposure-history diversity represented was limited.

V and J lose 4 bases and 3 bases, and a span of 14 bases separates them. From its cysteine to its phenylalanine, the CDR3 spans 15 amino acids. The read is trimmed to its CDR3 DNA, 45 bases read in frame from base 1. Taken from the germline V gene, the CDR1 and CDR2 loops are SGHRS and YFSETQ. As to this clone: Its binding antigen is unknown. No base quality information exists; no much larger clone differs at one position.

Using the deep immunoSEQ assay, multiplex PCR amplified TCR CDR3 regions from genomic DNA. Extracted genomic DNA from each cell subset was spread evenly across all wells of several immunoSEQ 96-well plates, with each plate serving as a replicate. Each replicate PCR for unsorted PBMC received approximately 0.3 ug genomic DNA, equal to about 30,000 T cell genomes. Unsorted PBMC genomic DNA was sequenced across ten immunoSEQ deep assay plates. Purified libraries were quantified with a Qubit 3.0 fluorometer, sized on a Bioanalyzer 2100, and re-quantified with the KAPA Library Quantification kit. Every immunoSEQ 96-well plate was sequenced on a dedicated single-read 150-cycle Illumina NextSeq 550 flow cell. As for how the authors treated the data: The immunoSEQ output contained only junctional sequences without quality scores, so filtering could not match that applied to full-length reads. Sequences were annotated with PyIR, a Python wrapper for IgBLAST v1.9, using IMGT germline references to assign V/J genes and CDR3. Reads with weak V/J assignments (E-value above 1e-6), missing CDR3, stop codons, out-of-frame junctions, or ambiguous translated residues were removed. V3J clonotypes were defined by identical inferred V gene, J gene, and CDR3 amino acid sequence. To compute the percentage overlap between repertoires, the number of shared unique clonotypes was divided by the size of the smaller repertoire. Three approaches were used to assess repertoire richness: RTK rarefaction, the Chao1 estimator, and Recon v2.1 estimates of unobserved clonotypes. The immuneACCESS repertoire file appears here via TCRdb, limited to in-frame rearrangements. These files lack a portion of the clones; in checked studies, under half of the deficit traces to unresolved V genes, and the cause of the others is not known. V, J and clone size were drawn from that table, and D and trimming were deduced from the DNA. The sample records around 430,000 clones, about 85% of which are singletons. Less than 15% of the sample is in the top ten clones.

The donors were healthy, HIV-negative adults who had no recently reported acute infections or vaccinations. All donors were Caucasian adults living in Nashville, Tennessee, USA. For unsorted samples, tens of millions of PBMCs were counted and genomic DNA was extracted with the QIAamp DNA Blood Mini kit. Blood was collected by leukapheresis, and PBMCs were isolated by Ficoll-Histopaque density gradient centrifugation and then cryopreserved in liquid nitrogen vapor phase. The origin of this receptor is a woman aged 40 to 50 in good health. Some clones in this sample may be carry-over from other donors' samples. Material for sequencing was PBMCs. This receptor chain uses TRBV5-1 and TRBJ2-1, and possibly TRBD2, on 6 matching bases. Read as DNA, the sequence is TGCGCCAGCAGCCCCACCGCTAGCGACTACAATGAGCAGTTCTTC. Its amino acids are CASSPTASDYNEQFF. Reference TRBV5-1 and TRBJ2-1 genes cover what lies past the CDR3, so the full variable domain is KAGVTQTPRYLIKTRGQQVTLSCSPISGHRSVSWYQQTPGQGLQFLFEYFSETQRNKGNFPGRFSGRQFSNSRSEMNVSTLELGDSALYLCASSPTASDYNEQFFGPGTRLTVL.